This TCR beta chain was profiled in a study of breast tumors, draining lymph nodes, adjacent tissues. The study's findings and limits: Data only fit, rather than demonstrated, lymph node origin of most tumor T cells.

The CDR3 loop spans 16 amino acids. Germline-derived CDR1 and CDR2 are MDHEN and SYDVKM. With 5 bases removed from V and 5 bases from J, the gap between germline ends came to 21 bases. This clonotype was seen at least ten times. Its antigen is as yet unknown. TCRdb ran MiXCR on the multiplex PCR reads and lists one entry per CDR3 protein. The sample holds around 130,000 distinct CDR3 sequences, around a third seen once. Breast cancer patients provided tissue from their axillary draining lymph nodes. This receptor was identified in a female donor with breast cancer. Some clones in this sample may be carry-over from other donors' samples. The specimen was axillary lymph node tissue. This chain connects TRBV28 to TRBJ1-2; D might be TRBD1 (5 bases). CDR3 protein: CASSPRGLQGGYGYTF. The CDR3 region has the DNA TGTGCCAGCAGTCCTAGAGGACTTCAGGGAGGGTATGGCTACACCTTC.